This note documents a single T cell receptor (beta chain) sequence. The antigen is unknown. Distinct nucleotide sequences in the sample also encode this CDR3. The sample is drawn from a study of shared clonotypes between healthy human individuals. About the study: A couple of female and a few male donors aged 18 to 49 were enrolled. Study-wide points: Naive subsets typically showed greater estimated richness than memory subsets.

Those who donated were healthy HIV-negative adults, with no recent acute infections or vaccinations reported. The sorted-subset replicate PCRs were given around 200 ng DNA, which is 30,000 to 35,000 T cell genomes. The repertoire was sequenced with immunoSEQ multiplex PCR; TCRdb's copy has only in-frame clones and lacks some. The table shows fewer than 3 million clones, with just under 95% occurring only once. V gave up 4 bases and J gave up 0 bases; unmatched junction bases: 4. This CDR3 has 15 amino acids. Germline V gene lookup returns CDR1 SGHRS and CDR2 YFSETQ. The specimen sequenced was naive CD4+ T cells from PBMCs. Regarding subset: CD45RA+ positively selected. V is TRBV5-1 and J is TRBJ2-3; 8 nucleotides match TRBD2. The sequence derives from a man aged 18 to 30 in good health. Some clones in this sample may be carry-over from other donors' samples. Written as DNA, the CDR3 is TGCGCCAGCAGCCGAACTAGCGGCAGCACAGATACGCAGTATTTT. This gives the protein CASSRTSGSTDTQYF.